Following are 14 T cell receptor beta chains from one sample sequenced in a study of T cell responses to AZD1222 COVID-19 vaccine. This table comes from immunoSEQ multiplex PCR, and its TCRdb copy is limited to in-frame clones, with some not included. The sample shows some 150,000 clones, under 95% of them seen only once. The source material was peripheral blood, sampled on day 0 of AZD1222 vaccination. The receptors here all came from an adult in good health.

V gene TRBV7-6 combines with J gene TRBJ2-7; a possible D gene is TRBD2 (6 bases). The CDR3 has 15 amino acids. CDR1 is SGHVS and CDR2 is FNYEAQ in the germline V gene. Trimming left V 5 bases short and J 2 bases short, with 16 bases between. CDR3 amino acids: CASSPASGSTYEQYF. Here the CDR3 DNA reads TGTGCCAGCAGCCCGGCCTCCGGGAGCACCTACGAGCAGTACTTC.

The table lists this clone with a count of one. V gene TRBV6-5 combines with J gene TRBJ1-1, with TRBD1 matching over 10 bases. CDR1 and CDR2 (germline): MNHEY, SVGAGI. Germline trimming cut 6 bases from V and 3 bases from J; bases unmatched to any gene: 4. The CDR3 runs 14 residues. The DNA for the CDR3 is TGTGCCAGCAGGCCGACAGGGGGCTACACTGAAGCTTTCTTT. It encodes CASRPTGGYTEAFF.

This rearrangement joins TRBV9 to TRBJ1-2, with 7 bases fitting TRBD1. V shed 4 bases, J shed 0 bases, and the junction held 12 bases outside the gene matches. In germline, CDR1 is SGDLS, CDR2 YYNGEE. The CDR3 sequence is 17 residues long. The CDR3 here is CASSSSRGTASNYGYTF. CDR3 DNA: TGTGCCAGCAGCTCCTCCCGGGGGACAGCCTCTAACTATGGCTACACCTTC.

This clone was detected a few times. The V gene is TRBV7-2, the J gene TRBJ2-6, with unresolved D. The CDR3 covers 14 residues. Trimming shortened V by 8 bases and J by 0 bases, and 8 bases separated the two germline ends. The germline V gene has CDR1 SGHTA and CDR2 FQGNSA. The CDR3 loop reads CASEDSSGANVLTF. The CDR3 nucleotides read TGTGCCAGCGAAGATTCCTCTGGGGCCAACGTCCTGACTTTC.

The J gene is TRBJ2-1, the V gene TRBV7-2; D might be TRBD2 (5 bases). Germline CDR1 and CDR2: SGHTA and FQGNSA. Trimming left V 2 bases short and J 9 bases short, with 17 bases between. This CDR3 is built from 15 residues. The CDR3 here is CASSLLPNREAEQFF. For the CDR3, the DNA is TGTGCCAGCAGCTTATTACCGAACCGGGAAGCTGAGCAGTTCTTC.

The chain joins TRBV29-1 to TRBJ2-3, with TRBD2 matching 13 bases. Losses at the gene ends were 6 bases for V and 2 bases for J; bases not matched to a gene: 8. CDR1 and CDR2 from the germline V gene are SQVTM and ANQGSEA. The CDR3 sequence is 16 residues long. CDR3 nucleotides: TGCAGCGTCCCCGGACTAGCGGGAGTCTTCACAGATACGCAGTATTTT. Protein sequence: CSVPGLAGVFTDTQYF.

The rearrangement links TRBV9 to TRBJ2-2, with 12 bases identical to TRBD2. The CDR3 contains 20 residues. J gave up 5 bases and V 3 bases, and 17 bases lay outside the gene matches. From germline, CDR1 is SGDLS and CDR2 YYNGEE. The CDR3 coding sequence is TGTGCCAGCAGCGGGACAATCGGACTAGCGGGGTTTTGGGCGACCGGGGAGCTGTTTTTT. Translated: CASSGTIGLAGFWATGELFF.

The V call is TRBV19, the J call TRBJ1-5; a weak D match, TRBD1 (6 bases). Germline CDR1 reads LNHDA; CDR2 reads SQIVND (reference sequence). V was pared by 3 bases and J by 3 bases, with 9 bases between. The CDR3 runs 14 residues. The chain's CDR3 is CASSMGHYNQPQHF. The CDR3 DNA follows: TGTGCCAGTAGTATGGGACACTACAATCAGCCCCAGCATTTT.

This rearrangement joins TRBV6-2 or TRBV6-3 to TRBJ1-2; D gene unclear. The germline CDR1 and CDR2 sequences are MNHEY and SVGEGT. The ends were cut back, 2 bases at V and 6 bases at J, with 10 bases in the middle. The CDR3 covers 13 residues. CDR3 coding DNA: TGTGCCAGCAGTTACCCCCTACCCAATGGCTACACCTTC. Its translation is CASSYPLPNGYTF.

The rearrangement joins TRBV2 to TRBJ1-4, with D possibly matching TRBD1 (5 bases). This CDR3 spans 13 amino acids. Germline lookup yields CDR1 SNHLY and CDR2 FYNNEI. V shed 6 bases and J shed 8 bases, with 13 bases lying between them. CDR3 bases: TGTGCCAGCAGGCCCGGCCAGGGCGAAAAACTGTTTTTT. This codes for CASRPGQGEKLFF.

The J gene is TRBJ2-1, the V gene TRBV28; D is ambiguous. The germline V gene has CDR1 MDHEN and CDR2 SYDVKM. Deletions cut 5 bases from V and 7 bases from J, with 12 bases between. The CDR3 is 13 amino acids. CDR3 bases: TGTGCCAGCAGTCCCCGGGTAGTGAATGAGCAGTTCTTC. Amino acids: CASSPRVVNEQFF.

The chain links TRBV6-5 to TRBJ2-3; 8 nucleotides align to TRBD2. V lost 2 bases, J lost 2 bases, and 6 bases stayed unmatched. The CDR3 runs to 16 residues. The germline gives CDR1 MNHEY, CDR2 SVGAGI. The CDR3 DNA sequence: TGTGCCAGCAGTTACCAGCGGGAGACCTACACAGATACGCAGTATTTT. Encoded protein: CASSYQRETYTDTQYF.

The chain couples TRBV6-5 to TRBJ2-7; possible D gene TRBD1, 7 bases. Trimming pared 0 bases from V and 6 bases from J, leaving 15 bases between. The CDR3 runs 15 residues. The V gene's germline CDR1 is MNHEY and CDR2 SVGAGI. The DNA for the CDR3 is TGTGCCAGCAGTTACTCGACGTCAGGGGGGTTCGAGCAGTACTTC. Protein sequence: CASSYSTSGGFEQYF.

The chain recombines TRBV27 with TRBJ1-5, with no clear D. Trimming took off 2 bases at V and 0 bases at J, with 11 bases between the two ends. The CDR3 has 16 residues. Germline CDR1 MNHEY, CDR2 SMNVEV (reference sequence). The CDR3 here is CASSLLGGYSNQPQHF. The CDR3 nucleotides read TGTGCCAGCAGTTTACTGGGAGGTTATAGCAATCAGCCCCAGCATTTT.